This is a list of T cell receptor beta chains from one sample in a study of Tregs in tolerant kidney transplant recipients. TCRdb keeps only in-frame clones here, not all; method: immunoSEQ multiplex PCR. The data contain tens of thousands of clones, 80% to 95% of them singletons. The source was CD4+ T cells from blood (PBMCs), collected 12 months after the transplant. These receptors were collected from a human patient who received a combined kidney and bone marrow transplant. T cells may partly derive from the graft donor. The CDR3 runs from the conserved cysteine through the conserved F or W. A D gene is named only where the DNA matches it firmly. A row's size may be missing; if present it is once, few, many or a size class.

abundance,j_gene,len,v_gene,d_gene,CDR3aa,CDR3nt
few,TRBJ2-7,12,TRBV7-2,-,CASSLQGYEQYF,TGTGCCAGCAGCTTACAGGGTTACGAGCAGTACTTC
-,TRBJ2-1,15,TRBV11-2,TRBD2,CASSQPGSGRARQFF,TGTGCCAGCAGCCAACCTGGTAGCGGGAGGGCCCGGCAGTTCTTC
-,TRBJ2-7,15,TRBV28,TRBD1,CASRVRPGQGTWQYF,TGTGCCAGCAGAGTCAGACCGGGACAGGGGACCTGGCAGTACTTC
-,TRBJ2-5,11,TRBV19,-,CASSVQETQYF,TGTGCCAGTAGTGTACAAGAGACCCAGTACTTC
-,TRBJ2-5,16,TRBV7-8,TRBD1,CASSGRTGVKEETQYF,TGTGCCAGCAGCGGACGGACAGGGGTCAAGGAAGAGACCCAGTACTTC
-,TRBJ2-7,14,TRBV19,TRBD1,CASRGTGSSYEQYF,TGTGCCAGTAGGGGGACAGGGAGCTCCTACGAGCAGTACTTC
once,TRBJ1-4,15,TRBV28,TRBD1,CASSGQAGPPEKLFF,TGTGCCAGCAGTGGACAGGCGGGCCCCCCGGAAAAACTGTTTTTT
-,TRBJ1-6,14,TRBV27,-,CATAEALYNSPLHF,TGTGCCACCGCGGAGGCCTTATATAATTCACCCCTCCACTTT
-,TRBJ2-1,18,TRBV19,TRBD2,CASRTSIRKGLHYNEQFF,TGTGCCAGTAGGACCTCTATACGAAAGGGACTACATTACAATGAGCAGTTCTTC
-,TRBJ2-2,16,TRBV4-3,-,CASSQGAGANTGELFF,TGCGCCAGCAGCCAAGGGGCAGGGGCGAACACCGGGGAGCTGTTTTTT
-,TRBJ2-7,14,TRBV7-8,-,CASSSNRGPYEQYF,TGTGCCAGCAGCTCAAACCGAGGCCCCTACGAGCAGTACTTC
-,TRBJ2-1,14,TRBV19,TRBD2,CASTLAGAYNEQFF,TGTGCCAGTACACTAGCGGGAGCCTACAATGAGCAGTTCTTC
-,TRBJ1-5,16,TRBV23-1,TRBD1,CASSRPGQGYNQPQHF,TGCGCCAGCAGTCGGCCGGGACAGGGGTACAATCAGCCCCAGCATTTT
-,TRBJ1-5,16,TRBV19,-,CASSIERAYSNQPQHF,TGTGCCAGTAGTATAGAGAGGGCCTATAGCAATCAGCCCCAGCATTTT